The 17 T cell receptor beta chains below all came from one sample that was sequenced in a study of OX40 agonist ivuxolimab in advanced cancers. The library was obtained by the immunoSEQ multiplex PCR assay. The table comes from immuneACCESS by way of TCRdb, which keeps in-frame sequences with V and J called. Part of the clones is missing from these tables; in studies checked, under half for an unresolved V gene and the rest for unknown reasons. The sample table shows over 45,000 clones, and around 85% are seen once. The biggest ten clones account for about 14% of the sample. This specimen was CD4+ or CD8+ T cells sorted from blood, taken in a trial of the OX40 agonist ivuxolimab. The source is an adult with an advanced solid tumor such as melanoma, head and neck, liver or kidney cancer.

The CDR3 loop is CASSAGHLYSGANVLTF. CDR3 in DNA: TGTGCCAGCAGCGCAGGACATTTGTACTCTGGGGCCAACGTCCTGACTTTC. The chain employs TRBV7-8 and TRBJ2-6, with D possibly matching TRBD1 (5 bases). Trimming cost V 5 bases and J 0 bases, with 14 bases left between them. The V gene's germline CDR1 is SGHVS and CDR2 FQNEAQ. The CDR3 is 17 residues long.

The V gene is TRBV27, the J gene TRBJ2-5; either TRBD1 or TRBD2 may supply D (5 bases each). The ends were cut back, 6 bases at V and 5 bases at J, with 19 bases in the middle. Germline V CDR1 and CDR2: MNHEY, SMNVEV (reference sequence). This CDR3 contains 15 residues. This CDR3 is CASSPGALEHETQYF. The DNA of the CDR3 is TGTGCCAGCAGCCCCGGGGCCCTCGAGCATGAGACCCAGTACTTC.

The V and J genes are TRBV6-6 and TRBJ2-7; a weak D match, TRBD1 (5 bases). Trimming cost V 6 bases and J 5 bases, with 17 bases left between them. Germline lookup yields CDR1 MNHNY and CDR2 SVGAGI (reference sequence). The CDR3 is 14 residues long. CDR3 protein: CASSQGQGLNEQYF. The CDR3, as DNA: TGTGCCAGCAGCCAGGGTCAGGGTCTCAACGAGCAGTACTTC.

V gene TRBV10-3 combines with J gene TRBJ2-5; D might be TRBD2 (6 bases). The CDR3 runs 14 residues. Trimming stripped 2 bases from V and 7 bases from J, with 14 bases between. CDR1 and CDR2 from the germline V gene are ENHRY and SYGVKD. The CDR3 nucleotides read TGTGCCATCAGTGAGGGCGGGAACCGAGGGACCCAGTACTTC. It encodes CAISEGGNRGTQYF.

The chain recombines TRBV2 with TRBJ2-2, with 9 bases matching TRBD1. The CDR3 length is 15 residues. CDR1 and CDR2 from the germline V gene are SNHLY and FYNNEI. V lost 6 bases, J lost 5 bases, and 7 bases stayed unmatched. The CDR3 is CASRLQGAKTGELFF. CDR3 bases: TGTGCCAGCAGGCTACAGGGGGCAAAGACCGGGGAGCTGTTTTTT. Drawing the rest from reference TRBV2 and TRBJ2-2, the complete variable domain is EPEVTQTPSHQVTQMGQEVILRCVPISNHLYFYWYRQILGQKVEFLVSFYNNEISEKSEIFDDQFSVERPDGSNFTLKIRSTKLEDSAMYFCASRLQGAKTGELFFGEGSRLTVL.

The V call is TRBV10-1, the J call TRBJ1-5; the D is unclear. The germline V and J ends were trimmed by 0 bases and 6 bases, with 15 bases remaining between them. Germline CDR1 reads WNHNN; CDR2 reads SYGVQD (reference sequence). The CDR3 covers 16 residues. The CDR3 DNA reads TGCGCCAGCAGTGAGTCACGAGATCGAGGAAGTCAGCCCCAGCATTTT. Its translation is CASSESRDRGSQPQHF.

This clone has only a few counts. The chain is built from TRBV6-5 and TRBJ2-1; 7 nucleotides agree with TRBD2. J gave up 9 bases and V 5 bases, and 10 bases lay outside the gene matches. The length of the CDR3 is 14 residues. Germline V gene lookup returns CDR1 MNHEY and CDR2 SVGAGI. The CDR3 reads CASSTGTKVVEQFF. For the CDR3, the DNA is TGTGCCAGCAGTACCGGGACTAAGGTCGTTGAGCAGTTCTTC.

The chain has TRBV2 and TRBJ1-6; possibly TRBD1 for D (6 bases). The CDR3 has 16 residues. Trimming removed 7 bases at V and 1 base at J, with 14 bases between. Germline values: CDR1 SNHLY, CDR2 FYNNEI. The CDR3 region is CASNEQGGSYNSPLHF. The CDR3 DNA reads as TGTGCCAGCAACGAACAGGGAGGGTCCTATAATTCACCCCTCCACTTT.

V gene TRBV18 combines with J gene TRBJ2-6, with D perhaps matching TRBD2 (5 bases). The germline gives CDR1 KGHSH, CDR2 LQKENI. Trimming took 1 base from V and 4 from J, leaving 14 bases between them. This CDR3 spans 17 amino acids. This CDR3 is CASSPQALPGGANVLTF. The CDR3 DNA sequence: TGTGCCAGCTCACCACAAGCTCTCCCGGGGGGGGCCAACGTCCTGACTTTC.

By share, this clone ranks as large. The chain is built from TRBV6-5 and TRBJ2-5, with D uncertain. This CDR3 is 12 amino acids long. Between the trimmed V and J ends, which lost 6 bases and 5 bases, there was a span of 10 bases. In germline, CDR1 is MNHEY, CDR2 SVGAGI. The CDR3 DNA is TGTGCCAGCAGGGACCTTGGGGAGACCCAGTACTTC. Amino acids: CASRDLGETQYF.

The chain joins TRBV19 to TRBJ1-4; D is possibly TRBD1 (6 bases). The V gene's germline CDR1 is LNHDA and CDR2 SQIVND (reference sequence). The CDR3 is made up of 15 amino acids. Trimming stripped 3 bases from V and 6 bases from J, with 14 bases between. CDR3 coding DNA: TGTGCCAGTAGTATCGGCGGGGGCAGGGATGAAAAACTGTTTTTT. It encodes CASSIGGGRDEKLFF.

This rearrangement joins TRBV28 to TRBJ1-6; weak D call: TRBD1 (6 bases). Germline V gene sequence: CDR1 MDHEN, CDR2 SYDVKM. The V gene lost 7 bases and the J gene lost 11 bases, with 18 bases spanning the gap. The CDR3 has 14 residues. CDR3 in DNA: TGTGCCAGCACCATCTCGCCGGGACAACCACCCCTCCACTTT. Translation gives CASTISPGQPPLHF.

CDR3 region: CASSIHVTGARYEQYF. The CDR3 nucleotides are TGTGCCAGTAGTATTCATGTTACAGGGGCCCGCTACGAGCAGTACTTC. The chain links TRBV19 to TRBJ2-7; 7 bases align to TRBD1. The CDR3 spans 16 residues. J was trimmed by 3 bases and V by 3 bases; bases with no gene match: 11. Germline loops: CDR1 LNHDA, CDR2 SQIVND (reference sequence).

This sequence joins TRBV10-2 and TRBJ2-7; 8 bases are a match to TRBD2. Germline V gene lookup returns CDR1 WSHSY and CDR2 SAAADI. V lost 0 bases to trimming and J lost 2 bases; unmatched junction nucleotides: 12. The CDR3 contains 18 residues. The CDR3 bases are TGCGCCAGCAGTGAGTCTAGACTAGCGAGGCCACCAACCTACGAGCAGTACTTC. Its protein product is CASSESRLARPPTYEQYF.

CDR3 sequence (DNA): TGCGCCAGCAGCTTTGTACTAGCGGCCTCCTACGAGCAGTACTTC. It translates to CASSFVLAASYEQYF. The rearrangement links TRBV5-1 to TRBJ2-7, with 8 bases fitting TRBD2. Looked up from germline, CDR1 is SGHRS and CDR2 is YFSETQ. V dropped 2 bases and J dropped 0; count of bases not matched to a gene: 4. The CDR3 extends over 15 amino acids.

This chain joins TRBV20-1 and TRBJ1-2; D is undetermined. The ends were cut back, 6 bases at V and 4 bases at J, with 6 bases in the middle. The CDR3 has 10 amino acids. Germline assignment: CDR1 DFQATT and CDR2 SNEGSKA (reference sequence). This chain's CDR3 is CSAPTYGYTF. The CDR3 coding sequence is TGCAGTGCCCCGACCTATGGCTACACCTTC.

The rearrangement uses TRBV11-2 and TRBJ2-3; TRBD2 agrees at 8 bases. The CDR3 extends over 18 amino acids. With V trimmed by 1 base and J by 0 bases, 9 bases remained unmatched. Germline loops: CDR1 SGHAT, CDR2 FQNNGV. CDR3 bases: TGTGCCAGCAGCTTAGGTCAAATTAGGACTAGCAGCACAGATACGCAGTATTTT. Its protein is CASSLGQIRTSSTDTQYF.